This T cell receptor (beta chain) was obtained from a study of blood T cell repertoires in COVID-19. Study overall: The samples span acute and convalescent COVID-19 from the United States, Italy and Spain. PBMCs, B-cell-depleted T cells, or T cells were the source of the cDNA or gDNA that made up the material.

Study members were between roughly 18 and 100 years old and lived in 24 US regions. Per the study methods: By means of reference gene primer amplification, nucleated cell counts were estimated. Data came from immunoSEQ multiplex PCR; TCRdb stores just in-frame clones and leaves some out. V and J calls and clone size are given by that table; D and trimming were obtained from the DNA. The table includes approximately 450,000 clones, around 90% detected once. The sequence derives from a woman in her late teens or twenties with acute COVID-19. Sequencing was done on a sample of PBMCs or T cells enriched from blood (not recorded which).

The CDR3 loop is CASSLDRGGRNEKLFF. DNA of the CDR3: TGTGCCAGCAGCTTAGATAGGGGCGGAAGGAATGAAAAACTGTTTTTT. V usage is TRBV11-3 and J usage is TRBJ1-4; D perhaps matches TRBD1 (5 bases). The V end was cut by 0 bases, the J end by 5 bases, with 13 bases between. The CDR3 length is 16 residues. From germline, CDR1 is SGHNT and CDR2 YENEEA.